The rows below give T cell receptor beta chains drawn from one sample of a study of control samples from healthy donors and cancer patients. The repertoire was sequenced with immunoSEQ multiplex PCR; TCRdb's copy has only in-frame clones and lacks some. The sample lists approximately 150,000 clones; approximately 91% were seen once. The sequenced sample consisted of blood. These receptors were collected from a young man in good health. The CDR3 runs from the conserved cysteine through the conserved F or W. The D gene is left open where the match is weak. Not all rows give a size; the values are once, few, many and, for expanded clones, a class.

V gene	J gene	D gene	clone size	CDR3 protein	CDR3 DNA
TRBV7-8	TRBJ2-5	.	.	CASSLIWTSQETQYF	TGTGCCAGCAGCTTAATTTGGACATCCCAAGAGACCCAGTACTTC
TRBV4-1	TRBJ2-1	.	.	CASSQVPYNEQFF	TGCGCCAGCAGCCAAGTACCTTACAATGAGCAGTTCTTC
TRBV10-3	TRBJ2-2	.	once	CATAQVNTGELFF	TGTGCCACCGCCCAGGTCAACACCGGGGAGCTGTTTTTT
TRBV28	TRBJ1-6	.	.	CASRGYRVNSPLHF	TGTGCCAGCAGGGGGTACAGGGTTAATTCACCCCTCCACTTT
TRBV14	TRBJ2-2	.	.	CASSREGRRLNTGELFF	TGTGCCAGCAGCCGCGAGGGACGGAGATTAAACACCGGGGAGCTGTTTTTT
TRBV19	TRBJ2-3	TRBD2	.	CASSLYTSGGATGSTDTQYF	TGTGCCAGTAGTCTCTATACTAGCGGGGGGGCCACTGGTTCTACAGATACGCAGTATTTT
TRBV2	TRBJ2-2	TRBD2	.	CASSTSGGANTGELFF	TGTGCCAGCAGTACGAGCGGGGGGGCGAACACCGGGGAGCTGTTTTTT
TRBV7-8	TRBJ1-3	.	.	CASSLAGTGNTIYF	TGTGCCAGCAGCTTAGCAGGGACTGGAAACACCATATATTTT
TRBV7-6	TRBJ2-7	.	.	CASSRLGPTDEQYF	TGTGCCAGCAGCCGTTTAGGACCCACAGACGAGCAGTACTTC
TRBV5-1	TRBJ2-3	.	.	CASSLSGGQLDTQYF	TGCGCCAGCAGCTTGTCGGGGGGCCAGTTAGATACGCAGTATTTT
TRBV30	TRBJ1-6	.	.	CAWSTPSGLDNSPLHF	TGTGCCTGGAGTACCCCGTCCGGACTGGATAATTCACCCCTCCACTTT
TRBV28	TRBJ1-1	.	.	CASSLDSREAFF	TGTGCCAGCAGTCTGGACAGCCGTGAAGCTTTCTTT
TRBV2	TRBJ2-1	.	.	CATKKDWGARRIF	TGTGCCACCAAAAAGGATTGGGGGGCGAGAAGGATCTTC
TRBV7-9	TRBJ1-4	.	.	CASSLGLRTSNEKLFF	TGTGCCAGCAGCTTGGGGTTGCGGACTTCTAATGAAAAACTGTTTTTT
TRBV11-3	TRBJ2-1	TRBD2	.	CASSFGTSSYNEQFF	TGTGCCAGCAGCTTCGGGACTAGCTCCTACAATGAGCAGTTCTTC
TRBV2	TRBJ2-7	.	.	CASSPFYEQYF	TGTGCCAGCAGCCCTTTTTACGAGCAGTACTTC
TRBV7-3	TRBJ2-3	.	.	CASSESGVTDTQYF	TGTGCCAGCAGCGAATCGGGGGTTACAGATACGCAGTATTTT
TRBV5-1	TRBJ1-2	TRBD1	.	CASSLLTGDYYGYTF	TGCGCCAGCAGCCTGTTGACAGGGGATTACTATGGCTACACCTTC
TRBV28	TRBJ2-7	TRBD1	.	CASSPPQPGTGSYEQYF	TGTGCCAGCAGCCCCCCTCAACCCGGGACAGGCTCCTACGAGCAGTACTTC
TRBV10-3	TRBJ1-6	TRBD1	.	CAISDTGTGYNSPLHF	TGTGCCATCAGTGATACCGGGACAGGGTATAATTCACCCCTCCACTTT
TRBV19	TRBJ1-5	.	.	CASSIVSGAGNQPQHF	TGTGCCAGTAGTATAGTCAGTGGGGCGGGCAATCAGCCCCAGCATTTT
TRBV28	TRBJ1-3	TRBD1	few	CASRDRTGAAGNTIYF	TGTGCCAGCAGGGACCGGACAGGGGCGGCTGGAAACACCATATATTTT
TRBV9	TRBJ1-1	.	.	CASRVLDIMNTEAFF	TGTGCCAGCAGGGTACTGGACATAATGAACACTGAAGCTTTCTTT
TRBV30	TRBJ1-5	.	.	CAWGFGGIGPQHF	TGTGCCTGGGGTTTCGGGGGAATAGGGCCCCAGCATTTT
TRBV6-1	TRBJ1-6	TRBD1	once	CASSEASGTGLSPLHF	TGTGCCAGCAGTGAAGCGTCCGGGACAGGGCTTTCACCCCTCCACTTT
TRBV27	TRBJ1-2	TRBD1	.	CASSLLAGTGVYTF	TGTGCCAGCAGTTTATTAGCCGGGACAGGGGTCTACACCTTC
TRBV12-5	TRBJ2-3	TRBD1	.	CASGPGTGWKDTQYF	TGTGCTAGTGGCCCCGGGACAGGGTGGAAAGATACGCAGTATTTT
TRBV11-2	TRBJ2-2	.	.	CASSLEANTGELFF	TGTGCCAGCAGCTTAGAAGCGAACACCGGGGAGCTGTTTTTT
TRBV28	TRBJ1-4	.	.	CASSLSGGSDEKLFF	TGTGCCAGCAGTTTATCCGGCGGGAGTGATGAAAAACTGTTTTTT
TRBV7-2	TRBJ2-1	.	.	CASSPEDYPELNEQFF	TGTGCCAGCAGCCCTGAGGACTACCCAGAATTAAATGAGCAGTTCTTC
TRBV28	TRBJ1-5	.	once	CASSFRWAEPQHF	TGTGCCAGCAGTTTTAGGTGGGCTGAGCCCCAGCATTTT
TRBV9	TRBJ1-1	.	.	CASSAGGENTEAFF	TGTGCCAGCAGCGCCGGGGGAGAGAACACTGAAGCTTTCTTT
TRBV28	TRBJ2-7	.	.	CASEWQGRPYEQYF	TGTGCCAGCGAGTGGCAGGGCCGGCCCTACGAGCAGTACTTC
TRBV19	TRBJ1-5	TRBD1	.	CASRSNRGEQPQHF	TGTGCCAGTAGGTCAAACAGGGGGGAGCAGCCCCAGCATTTT
TRBV18	TRBJ2-2	.	.	CASSPSPNTGELFF	TGTGCCAGCTCACCATCCCCGAACACCGGGGAGCTGTTTTTT
TRBV9	TRBJ1-2	.	once	CASRITNGTDIYGYTF	TGTGCCAGCAGAATCACAAACGGGACGGATATCTATGGCTACACCTTC
TRBV7-8	TRBJ2-7	.	.	CARWLQGGPAYEQYF	TGTGCCAGGTGGCTGCAAGGGGGACCCGCCTACGAGCAGTACTTC
TRBV5-1	TRBJ1-4	TRBD1	.	CASSSGQGGKTTNEKLFF	TGCGCCAGCAGCTCGGGACAGGGAGGAAAAACAACTAATGAAAAACTGTTTTTT
TRBV6-5	TRBJ1-2	.	once	CASSYSGANYGYTF	TGTGCCAGCAGTTACTCCGGAGCTAACTATGGCTACACCTTC
TRBV6-2/TRBV6-3	TRBJ1-1	TRBD1	.	CASSPSQGVRNTEAFF	TGTGCCAGCAGCCCTTCACAGGGGGTAAGGAACACTGAAGCTTTCTTT
TRBV7-9	TRBJ2-7	.	.	CASSPSAEQYF	TGTGCCAGCAGCCCCTCGGCTGAGCAGTACTTC
TRBV10-3	TRBJ1-1	TRBD1	.	CAISDGTVNTEAFF	TGTGCCATCAGTGATGGGACAGTGAACACTGAAGCTTTCTTT
TRBV2	TRBJ2-2	.	.	CASSELVVAGELFF	TGTGCCAGCAGTGAATTAGTAGTGGCCGGGGAGCTGTTTTTT
TRBV19	TRBJ2-7	TRBD2	.	CASKVRGSSYEQYF	TGTGCCAGTAAGGTCCGCGGGAGCTCCTACGAGCAGTACTTC
TRBV29-1	TRBJ2-1	TRBD1	.	CITTGGYNEQFF	TGCATCACGACAGGGGGCTACAATGAGCAGTTCTTC
TRBV21-1	TRBJ1-2	.	.	CASSKGGPGRGYHGYTF	TGTGCCAGCAGCAAGGGTGGCCCCGGCAGGGGTTACCACGGCTACACCTTC
TRBV11-2	TRBJ2-2	.	.	CASSLGSQVTTGELFF	TGTGCCAGCAGCTTAGGTTCGCAGGTTACCACCGGGGAGCTGTTTTTT
TRBV4-1	TRBJ2-7	TRBD1	.	CASSPRDRGYYEQYF	TGCGCCAGCAGCCCCCGGGACAGGGGGTACTACGAGCAGTACTTC
TRBV7-9	TRBJ1-2	.	.	CASSSTTGSSLGYTF	TGTGCCAGCAGTTCAACGACAGGATCCAGCCTTGGCTACACCTTC
TRBV19	TRBJ2-1	.	.	CASSIGAGALWGNEQFF	TGTGCCAGTAGTATAGGTGCAGGGGCCTTATGGGGCAATGAGCAGTTCTTC
TRBV19	TRBJ2-2	.	.	CASSIGLSNTGELFF	TGTGCCAGTAGTATCGGGTTATCGAACACCGGGGAGCTGTTTTTT
TRBV27	TRBJ2-7	.	once	CASSPNNYEQYF	TGTGCCAGCAGTCCCAACAACTACGAGCAGTACTTC
TRBV30	TRBJ1-2	TRBD1	.	CAWSVGGGGRGYTF	TGTGCCTGGAGTGTAGGAGGGGGCGGGCGGGGCTACACCTTC
TRBV7-3	TRBJ1-1	.	.	CASSSDGNTEAFF	TGTGCCAGCAGCTCGGACGGGAACACTGAAGCTTTCTTT